A selection of T cell receptor beta chains follows, all from one sample in a study of blood T cell repertoires in COVID-19. The data were produced by immunoSEQ multiplex PCR, yet TCRdb's version contains in-frame clones alone and is incomplete. The table shows about 130,000 clones, with about 83% occurring only once. The source material was peripheral blood. Receptor source: a human donor in a cohort sampled during active COVID-19. The CDR3 runs from the conserved cysteine through the conserved F or W. Expanded clones are given a class, and other clones once, few, many or no size at all.

v_call cdr3_length clone_size cdr3_aa
TRBV11-2 14 few CASSRAGNTAEAFF
TRBV19 14 NA CASTDGRPTDTQYF
TRBV28 13 NA CASSSRNTGELFF
TRBV5-1 14 NA CASSLYGTTYEQYF
TRBV19 13 NA CACGPAGVETQYF
TRBV11-3 15 NA CATPLSGRTYNEQFF
TRBV3-1/TRBV3-2 14 NA CASSKGQSYQPQHF
TRBV19 15 NA CASEQGTAVYQPQHF
TRBV7-9 14 NA CASSLDAFWETQYF
TRBV5-1 17 NA CASSLEWGPAFGTEAFF
TRBV6-5 15 NA CASSPTGIRNQPQHF
TRBV7-7 16 NA CASSLGTSGSTDTQYF
TRBV4-1 16 NA CASSHPPSEGTDTQYF
TRBV5-3 15 NA CARSLRGFPYNEQFF
TRBV5-1 16 NA CASSLHAGGPQETQYF
TRBV2 17 NA CASSENGLAASTDTQYF
TRBV6-5 14 NA CASKNADREYEQYF
TRBV7-2 14 NA CASSLVGPTGEQFF
TRBV11-2 17 NA CASSLDQWTGSTDTQYF
TRBV6-2/TRBV6-3 14 NA CASSYTEGYNEQFF
TRBV15 13 NA CATTTGRGLGYTF
TRBV9 15 NA CASSVEPHLSNEQFF
TRBV4-1 15 NA CASSQGNGGHSGRFF
TRBV12-5 14 NA CASGPGQGYTEAFF
TRBV6-6 15 NA CASRANPGGPYEQYF
TRBV7-2 15 NA CASSQTGGRINTQYF
TRBV7-3 15 NA CASSAQQGLDTEAFF
TRBV3-1/TRBV3-2 16 NA CASSKDSGTPTYEQYF
TRBV6-5 15 NA CASSYFSTGGYGYTF
TRBV18 16 NA CASSPGPGQGVNEQFF
TRBV7-8 14 NA CASSLVMRQGEAFF
TRBV7-3 16 NA CASSAQTVDAYNEQFF
TRBV18 17 NA CASSLQRGTGSGGTIYF
TRBV19 12 few CASSQGNQPQHF
TRBV6-2/TRBV6-3 13 NA CASSLQGTAEAFF
TRBV5-1 15 NA CASSLTGDMVEKLFF
TRBV5-4 14 NA CASSLGGANEKLFF
TRBV9 13 NA CASSVAFNQPQHF
TRBV5-1 14 NA CASRLQGGGETQYF
TRBV15 15 NA CAATEVLAGYNEQFF
TRBV6-5 11 NA CASKRNTEAFF